One and the same sample provided the 5 T cell receptor beta chains below, sequenced in a study of early T cells in non-severe SARS-CoV-2 infection. TCRdb used MiXCR to reprocess the 5' RACE reads, holding one entry per CDR3 protein. Of about 55,000 distinct CDR3 sequences in the sample, 14% to 15% were seen once. Sequencing used whole blood, obtained at baseline. Receptors were obtained from an adult who was a healthcare worker with PCR-confirmed SARS-CoV-2 infection or an uninfected control (not recorded which).

At least ten counts were recorded for this clonotype. The chain carries TRBV7-2 and TRBJ1-5; 10 bases agree with TRBD1. The CDR3 consists of 15 residues. CDR1 and CDR2 (germline): SGHTA, FQGNSA. With 4 bases clipped from V and 7 bases from J, the junction kept 7 bases outside the gene matches. As DNA, the CDR3 is TGTGCCAGCAGCTCCCGACAGGGGGCGAGACAGCCCCAGCATTTT. Protein: CASSSRQGARQPQHF.

This clonotype was counted between two and nine times. The chain has TRBV29-1 and TRBJ1-1, with unresolved D. V lost 4 bases and J lost 7, with 10 bases in between. Germline lookup yields CDR1 SQVTM and CDR2 ANQGSEA. The CDR3 is 11 residues long. The CDR3, as DNA: TGCAGCGTTGTGGTTTTTGATGAAGCTTTCTTT. This codes for CSVVVFDEAFF.

This clonotype was counted many times. CDR3: CASSPTGSGANVLTF. The CDR3 region has the DNA TGTGCCAGCAGTCCAACAGGGTCTGGGGCCAACGTCCTGACTTTC. The V gene is TRBV28, the J gene TRBJ2-6; possible D gene TRBD1, 6 bases. This CDR3 spans 15 amino acids. Trimming removed 5 bases from V and 1 base from J, with 9 bases in between. CDR1 and CDR2 (germline): MDHEN, SYDVKM.

This clonotype was seen a handful of times. The rearrangement uses TRBV11-3 and TRBJ2-5; 7 bases match TRBD1. Germline CDR1 and CDR2: SGHNT and YENEEA. CDR3 length: 14 residues. The V and J ends lost 4 bases and 5 bases, in that order; junction bases with no gene match: 7. The CDR3 DNA reads TGTGCCAGCAGCTCCCACAGGGGAGAGGAGACCCAGTACTTC. Its protein product is CASSSHRGEETQYF.

This clonotype has only a few counts. The chain links TRBV2 to TRBJ2-3; D might be TRBD1 (8 bases). Trimming pared 6 bases from V and 4 bases from J, leaving 17 bases between. The CDR3 totals 15 residues. Per the germline V gene, CDR1 is SNHLY and CDR2 is FYNNEI. The CDR3 reads CASRKDRAGADTQYF. CDR3 sequence (DNA): TGTGCCAGCAGGAAGGACAGGGCGGGGGCAGATACGCAGTATTTT.